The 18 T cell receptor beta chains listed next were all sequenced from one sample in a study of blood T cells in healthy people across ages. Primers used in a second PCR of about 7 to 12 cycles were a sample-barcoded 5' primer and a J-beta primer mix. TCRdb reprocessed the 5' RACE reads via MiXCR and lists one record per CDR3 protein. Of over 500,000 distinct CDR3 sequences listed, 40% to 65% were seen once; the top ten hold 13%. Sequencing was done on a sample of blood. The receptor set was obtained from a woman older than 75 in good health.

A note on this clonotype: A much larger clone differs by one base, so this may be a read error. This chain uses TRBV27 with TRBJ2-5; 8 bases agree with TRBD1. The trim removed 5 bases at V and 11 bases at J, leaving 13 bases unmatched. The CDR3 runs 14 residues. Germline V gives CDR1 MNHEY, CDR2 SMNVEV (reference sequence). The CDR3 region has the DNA TGTGCCAGCAGTGCCCGGGACAGGTATAATGAGCAGTACTTC. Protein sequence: CASSARDRYNEQYF.

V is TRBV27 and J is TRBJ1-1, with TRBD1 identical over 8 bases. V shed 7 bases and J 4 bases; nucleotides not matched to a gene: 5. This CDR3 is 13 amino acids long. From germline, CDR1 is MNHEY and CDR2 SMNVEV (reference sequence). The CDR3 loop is CASTVTGGTEAFF. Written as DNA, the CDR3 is TGTGCCAGCACGGTAACAGGGGGCACTGAAGCTTTCTTT.

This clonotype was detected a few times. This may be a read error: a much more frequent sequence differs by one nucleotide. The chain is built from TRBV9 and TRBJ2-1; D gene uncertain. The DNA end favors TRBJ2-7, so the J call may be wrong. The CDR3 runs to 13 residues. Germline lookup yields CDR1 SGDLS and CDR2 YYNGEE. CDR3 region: CASSVDGYNEQYF. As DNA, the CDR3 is TGTGCCAGCAGCGTGGACGGTTACAATGAGCAGTACTTC.

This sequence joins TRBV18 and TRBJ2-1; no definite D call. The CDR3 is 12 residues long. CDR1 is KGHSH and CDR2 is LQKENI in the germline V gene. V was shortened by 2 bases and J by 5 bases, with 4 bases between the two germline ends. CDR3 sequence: CASSPFDNEQFF. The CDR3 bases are TGTGCCAGCTCACCATTCGACAATGAGCAGTTCTTC.

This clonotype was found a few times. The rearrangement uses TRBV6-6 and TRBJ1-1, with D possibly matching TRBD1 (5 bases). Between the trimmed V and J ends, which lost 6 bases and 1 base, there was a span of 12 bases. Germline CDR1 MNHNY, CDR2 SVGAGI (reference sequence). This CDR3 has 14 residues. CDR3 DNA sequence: TGTGCCAGCAGCCCTGGGGCTCGGAACACTGAAGCTTTCTTT. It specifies CASSPGARNTEAFF.

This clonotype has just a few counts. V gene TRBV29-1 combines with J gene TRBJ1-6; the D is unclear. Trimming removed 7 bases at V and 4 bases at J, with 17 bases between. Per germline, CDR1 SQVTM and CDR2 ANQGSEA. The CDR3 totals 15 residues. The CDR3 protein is CSESGPAWYNSPLHF. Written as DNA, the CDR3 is TGCAGCGAATCCGGGCCCGCGTGGTATAATTCACCCCTCCACTTT.

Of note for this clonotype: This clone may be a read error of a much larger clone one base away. This CDR3 reads CATSDLKTQYF. CDR3 coding DNA: TGTGCCACCAGTGATTTGAAGACGCAGTATTTT. The rearrangement joins TRBV24-1 to TRBJ2-3; D is unclear. CDR1 is KGHDR and CDR2 is SFDVKD in the germline V gene. Trimming removed 0 bases at V and 9 bases at J, with 3 bases between. This CDR3 is 11 amino acids long.

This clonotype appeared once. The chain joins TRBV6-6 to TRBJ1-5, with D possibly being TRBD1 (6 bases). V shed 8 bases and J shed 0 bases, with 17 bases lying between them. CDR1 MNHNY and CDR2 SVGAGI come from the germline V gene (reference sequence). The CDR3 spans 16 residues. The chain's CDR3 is CASGGQGHYSNQPQHF. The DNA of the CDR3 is TGTGCCAGCGGAGGCCAGGGGCATTATAGCAATCAGCCCCAGCATTTT.

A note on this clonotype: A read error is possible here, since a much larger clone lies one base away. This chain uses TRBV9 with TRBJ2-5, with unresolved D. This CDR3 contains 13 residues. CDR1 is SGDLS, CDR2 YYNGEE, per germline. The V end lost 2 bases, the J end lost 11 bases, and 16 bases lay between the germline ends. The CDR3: CASSVSFWNEQYF. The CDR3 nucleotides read TGTGCCAGCAGCGTCAGTTTTTGGAATGAGCAGTACTTC.

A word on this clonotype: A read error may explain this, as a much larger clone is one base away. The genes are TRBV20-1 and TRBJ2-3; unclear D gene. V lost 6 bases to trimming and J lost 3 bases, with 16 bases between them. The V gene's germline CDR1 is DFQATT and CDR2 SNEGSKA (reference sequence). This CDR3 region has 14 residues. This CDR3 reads CSALTALRTDTQYF. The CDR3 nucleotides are TGCAGTGCCCTGACCGCCCTGCGGACAGATACGCAGTATTTT.

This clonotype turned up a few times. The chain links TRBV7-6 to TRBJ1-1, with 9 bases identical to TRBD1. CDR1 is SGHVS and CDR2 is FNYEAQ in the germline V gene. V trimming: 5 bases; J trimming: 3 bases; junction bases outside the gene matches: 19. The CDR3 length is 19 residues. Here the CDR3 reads CASSRDGTGTGSRYTEAFF. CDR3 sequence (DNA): TGTGCCAGCAGCCGCGACGGAACCGGGACAGGGAGTCGATACACTGAAGCTTTCTTT.

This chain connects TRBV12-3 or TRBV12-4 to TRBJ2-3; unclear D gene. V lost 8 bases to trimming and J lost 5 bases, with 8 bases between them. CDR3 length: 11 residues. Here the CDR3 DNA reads TGTGCCAGCCGCAGGCGAGATACGCAGTATTTT. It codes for CASRRRDTQYF.

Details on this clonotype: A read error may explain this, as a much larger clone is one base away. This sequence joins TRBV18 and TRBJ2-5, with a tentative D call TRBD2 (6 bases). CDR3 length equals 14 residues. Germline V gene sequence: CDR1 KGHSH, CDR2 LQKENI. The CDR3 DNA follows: TGTGCCGGCTCACCACCGAACGGGGGAGAGACCCAGTACTTC. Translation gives CAGSPPNGGETQYF.

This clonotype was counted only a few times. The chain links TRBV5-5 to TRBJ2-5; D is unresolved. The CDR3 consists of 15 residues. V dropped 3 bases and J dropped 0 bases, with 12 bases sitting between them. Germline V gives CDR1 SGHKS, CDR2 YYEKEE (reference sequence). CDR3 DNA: TGTGCCAGCAGCTACTTTCTGGGAAACCAAGAGACCCAGTACTTC. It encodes CASSYFLGNQETQYF.

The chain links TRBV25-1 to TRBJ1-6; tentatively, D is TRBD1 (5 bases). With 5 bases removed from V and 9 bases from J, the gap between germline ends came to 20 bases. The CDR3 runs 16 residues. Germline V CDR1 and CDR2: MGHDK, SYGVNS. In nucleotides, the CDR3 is TGTGCCAGCAGTTCCCAGACGGGAACGGGGGGTTCACCCCTCCACTTT. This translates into CASSSQTGTGGSPLHF.

This CDR3 is CASSLDGRSQYF. The CDR3 nucleotides are TGTGCCAGCAGCTTAGATGGCAGGTCCCAGTACTTC. This sequence joins TRBV7-2 and TRBJ2-5, with D uncertain. This CDR3 is built from 12 residues. The germline CDR1 and CDR2 sequences are SGHTA and FQGNSA. The V end lost 1 base, the J end lost 9 bases, and 9 bases lay between the germline ends.

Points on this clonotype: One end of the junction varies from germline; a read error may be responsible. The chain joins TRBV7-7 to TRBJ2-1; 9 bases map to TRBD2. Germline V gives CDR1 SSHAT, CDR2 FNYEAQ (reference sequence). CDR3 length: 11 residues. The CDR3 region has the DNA TGTGCTAGCAGTGCGGGAGGGGAGCAGTTCTTC. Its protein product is CASSAGGEQFF.

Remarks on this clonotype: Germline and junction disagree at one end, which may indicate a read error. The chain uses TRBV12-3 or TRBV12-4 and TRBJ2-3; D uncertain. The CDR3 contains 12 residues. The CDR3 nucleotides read TGTGCCAGCAGCCTGAATACAGATACGCGGTATTTT. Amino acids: CASSLNTDTRYF.